This T cell receptor (beta chain) was sequenced during a study of T cell responses to AZD1222 COVID-19 vaccine. Germline V gives CDR1 MNHEY, CDR2 SMNVEV (reference sequence). With 6 bases removed from V and 4 bases from J, the gap between germline ends came to 18 bases. The CDR3 runs to 15 residues. TCRdb's copy holds only in-frame clones and misses some; the assay was immunoSEQ multiplex PCR. In the table there are 75,000 to 100,000 clones, 86% of which are singletons. This specimen was peripheral blood, taken on day 0 of AZD1222 vaccination. This receptor was taken from an adult in good health. This chain uses TRBV27 with TRBJ1-2, with D perhaps matching TRBD1 (6 bases). CDR3 nucleotide sequence: TGTGCCAGCAGGGGGGGCTGGGGCGCTGGCTATGGCTACACCTTC. It translates to CASRGGWGAGYGYTF.